The clone carrying this TCR beta chain was seen at least ten times. Investigators amplified TCR beta CDR3 regions from RNA transcripts. HTBI primers were employed in first-round RT-PCR, then a second-round multiplex PCR followed. Using its own MiXCR run on the multiplex PCR reads, TCRdb lists one record per CDR3 protein. The sample has almost 750,000 distinct CDR3 sequences, around 40% seen once. The sample belongs to a study of Graves' ophthalmopathy and Graves' hyperthyroidism. The diagnosis combined clinical symptoms, thyroxine, TRAb, thyroid ultrasound and orbital computed tomography scans. The CDR3 runs 16 residues. Trimming stripped 0 bases from V and 4 bases from J, with 10 bases between. Per germline, CDR1 LGHNA and CDR2 YSLEER.

Sequencing used peripheral blood. This sequence originates from an adult man with Graves' ophthalmopathy. The chain couples TRBV4-3 to TRBJ2-6; perhaps D is TRBD1 or TRBD2 (6 bases each). The CDR3 here is CASSQEGGSGANVLTF. Written as DNA, the CDR3 is TGCGCCAGCAGCCAAGAAGGGGGGTCCGGGGCCAACGTCCTGACTTTC.